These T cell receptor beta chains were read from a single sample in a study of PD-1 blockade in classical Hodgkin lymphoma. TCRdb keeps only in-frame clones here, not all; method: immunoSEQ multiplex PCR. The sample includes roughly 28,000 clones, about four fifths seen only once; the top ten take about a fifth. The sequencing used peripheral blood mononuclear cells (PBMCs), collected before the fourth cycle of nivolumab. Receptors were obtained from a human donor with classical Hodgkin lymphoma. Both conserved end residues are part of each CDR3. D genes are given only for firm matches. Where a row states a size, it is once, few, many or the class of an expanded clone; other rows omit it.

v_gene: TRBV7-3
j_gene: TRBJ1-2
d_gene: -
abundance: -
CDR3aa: CASSPIRGYTF
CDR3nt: TGTGCCAGCAGCCCGATCCGTGGCTACACCTTC

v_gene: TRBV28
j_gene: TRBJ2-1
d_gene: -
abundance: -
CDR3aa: CASTADRGAYNEQFF
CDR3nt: TGTGCCAGCACGGCCGATCGCGGGGCCTACAATGAGCAGTTCTTC

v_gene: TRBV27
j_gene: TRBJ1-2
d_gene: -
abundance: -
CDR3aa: CASSLLRHPLNLNGYTF
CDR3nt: TGTGCCAGCAGTTTGCTCCGACATCCCCTTAACCTGAATGGCTACACCTTC

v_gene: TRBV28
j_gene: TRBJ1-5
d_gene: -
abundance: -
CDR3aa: CASSSQGNQPQHF
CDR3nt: TGTGCCAGCAGTTCCCAGGGAAATCAGCCCCAGCATTTT

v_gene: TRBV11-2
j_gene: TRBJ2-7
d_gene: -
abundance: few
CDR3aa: CASSSFYTYEQYF
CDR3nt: TGTGCCAGCAGCTCGTTTTATACCTACGAGCAGTACTTC

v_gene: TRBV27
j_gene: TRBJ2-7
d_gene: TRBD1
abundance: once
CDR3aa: CASSYRGAYEQYF
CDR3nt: TGTGCCAGCAGTTACAGGGGCGCCTACGAGCAGTACTTC

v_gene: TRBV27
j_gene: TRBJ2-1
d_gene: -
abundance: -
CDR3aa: CASSLSGGAGGEQFF
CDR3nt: TGTGCCAGCAGTTTATCAGGGGGTGCCGGCGGTGAGCAGTTCTTC

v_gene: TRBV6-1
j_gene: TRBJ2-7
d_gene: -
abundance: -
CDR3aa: CASSPGPSYEQYF
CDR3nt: TGTGCCAGCAGTCCCGGGCCCTCCTACGAGCAGTACTTC

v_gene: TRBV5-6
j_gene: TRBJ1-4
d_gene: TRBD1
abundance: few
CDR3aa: CASSSGKGAREKLFF
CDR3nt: TGTGCCAGCAGCAGTGGGAAGGGGGCACGTGAAAAACTGTTTTTT

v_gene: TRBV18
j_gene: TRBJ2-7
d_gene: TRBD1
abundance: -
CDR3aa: CASSPWGGQGEQYF
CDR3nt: TGTGCCAGCTCACCCTGGGGGGGACAGGGGGAGCAGTACTTC